This note documents a single TCR beta chain sequence. Enrollees, about 18 to 95 years old, lived in about two dozen US areas. Authors' processing steps: Quantification of nucleated cells was approximated via reference gene primer amplification. Assay: immunoSEQ multiplex PCR; the TCRdb copy retains only in-frame clones and omits some. Clonal size and the V and J genes are those of that table, whereas D and trimming came from the DNA. The table has over 300,000 clones, 70% to 90% seen once. The data are from a study of blood T cell repertoires in COVID-19. Across the whole study: The samples span acute and convalescent COVID-19 from the United States, Italy and Spain. The cDNA or gDNA used as material had been derived from T cells, B-cell-depleted T cells, or PBMCs.

Trimming removed 5 bases from V and 1 base from J; junction bases left unmatched: 10. The germline gives CDR1 LNHDA, CDR2 SQIVND (reference sequence). The CDR3 contains 17 residues. The chain couples TRBV19 to TRBJ1-5; 8 bases are a match to TRBD1. The specimen was PBMCs or T cells enriched from blood (not recorded which). This clonotype originated in a young woman who had recovered from COVID-19. The CDR3 DNA is TGTGCCAGTAGTCCCGGGACAGGCTCAAACAGCAATCAGCCCCAGCATTTT. It encodes CASSPGTGSNSNQPQHF.